A single sample is the source of the 10 T cell receptor beta chains below, sequenced in a study of T cell changes during pregnancy in multiple sclerosis. TCRdb keeps only in-frame clones here, not all; method: immunoSEQ multiplex PCR. Of fewer than 45,000 clones in the sample, approximately 90% were seen once. The sample consisted of CD4+ T cells from peripheral blood mononuclear cells, taken after pregnancy. The receptors stem from a female donor in good health, enrolled as a control in a pregnancy study.

The V call is TRBV27, the J call TRBJ2-5, with 14 bases that match TRBD2. This CDR3 region has 16 residues. The germline gives CDR1 MNHEY, CDR2 SMNVEV (reference sequence). With V trimmed by 2 bases and J by 5 bases, 4 bases remained unmatched. The CDR3 sequence: CASSLRGLAGVETQYF. The CDR3 bases are TGTGCCAGCAGTTTACGGGGACTAGCGGGAGTCGAGACCCAGTACTTC.

The V and J genes are TRBV20-1 and TRBJ1-1; the D is unclear. V was pared by 0 bases and J by 5 bases, with 4 bases between. This CDR3 comprises 11 residues. Per the germline V gene, CDR1 is DFQATT and CDR2 is SNEGSKA (reference sequence). CDR3 nucleotides: TGCAGTGCTAGAGATCAGACTGAAGCTTTCTTT. Encoded protein: CSARDQTEAFF.

The chain recombines TRBV27 with TRBJ1-5; D gene ambiguous. This CDR3 is 15 amino acids long. The V end was cut by 3 bases, the J end by 2 bases, with 11 bases between. The germline V gene encodes CDR1 MNHEY and CDR2 SMNVEV (reference sequence). CDR3 DNA: TGTGCCAGCAGTTTCATCAGCCAGGGCAATCAGCCCCAGCATTTT. This sequence encodes CASSFISQGNQPQHF.

The rearrangement uses TRBV11-2 and TRBJ1-3; 10 bases agree with TRBD1. Germline V lookup: CDR1 SGHAT, CDR2 FQNNGV. V lost 4 bases, J lost 2 bases, and 14 bases stayed unmatched. The CDR3 runs 19 residues. CDR3 loop: CASSSSGTGEARPGNTIYF. The CDR3 region has the DNA TGTGCCAGCAGCTCAAGCGGGACAGGGGAGGCGAGGCCTGGAAACACCATATATTTT.

The V gene is TRBV5-1, the J gene TRBJ2-3; TRBD2 agrees at 9 bases. Trimming cost V 5 bases and J 5 bases; bases outside gene matches: 6. CDR1 is SGHRS and CDR2 is YFSETQ in the germline V gene. The CDR3 loop spans 14 amino acids. The CDR3 sequence is CASSIAGARDTQYF. The CDR3 nucleotides are TGCGCCAGCAGTATAGCGGGAGCACGAGATACGCAGTATTTT. The whole variable domain, filled in from reference TRBV5-1 and TRBJ2-3, reads KAGVTQTPRYLIKTRGQQVTLSCSPISGHRSVSWYQQTPGQGLQFLFEYFSETQRNKGNFPGRFSGRQFSNSRSEMNVSTLELGDSALYLCASSIAGARDTQYFGPGTRLTVL.

The V call is TRBV6-5, the J call TRBJ2-7, with 8 bases fitting TRBD1. The germline V gene has CDR1 MNHEY and CDR2 SVGAGI. The CDR3 has 13 amino acids. V lost 6 bases, J lost 6 bases, and 7 bases stayed unmatched. The CDR3 loop is CASRNDRGSEQYF. The CDR3 nucleotides are TGTGCCAGCAGGAATGACAGGGGCAGCGAGCAGTACTTC.

This chain links TRBV29-1 with TRBJ1-1; 7 nucleotides agree with TRBD1. With 6 bases clipped from V and 11 bases from J, the junction kept 12 bases outside the gene matches. Germline CDR1 SQVTM, CDR2 ANQGSEA. The CDR3 runs 12 residues. Here the CDR3 reads CSVGQRRGEAFF. The CDR3 bases are TGCAGCGTGGGACAGCGACGGGGTGAGGCTTTCTTT.

This clone was picked up one time. The chain links TRBV28 to TRBJ2-1; 13 bases agree with TRBD2. Germline values: CDR1 MDHEN, CDR2 SYDVKM. The CDR3 spans 16 residues. The junction had 7 bases not matched to a gene; V was cut back by 6 bases and J by 5 bases. CDR3 nucleotides: TGTGCCAGCAGCCCATCACTAGCGGGAGGGCACAATGAGCAGTTCTTC. Protein product: CASSPSLAGGHNEQFF. Full variable domain (remainder filled in from reference TRBV28 and TRBJ2-1): DVKVTQSSRYLVKRTGEKVFLECVQDMDHENMFWYRQDPGLGLRLIYFSYDVKMKEKGDIPEGYSVSREKKERFSLILESASTNQTSMYLCASSPSLAGGHNEQFFGPGTRLTVL.

This chain uses TRBV18 with TRBJ1-2, with D perhaps matching TRBD1 (5 bases). There are 13 residues in the CDR3. V lost 6 bases to trimming and J lost 4 bases, with 12 bases between them. Germline V CDR1 and CDR2: KGHSH, LQKENI. In DNA form, the CDR3 reads TGTGCCAGCTCCTCCCAGGACATCTATGGCTACACCTTC. Translation gives CASSSQDIYGYTF. The whole variable domain, remainder taken from reference TRBV18 and TRBJ1-2, is NAGVMQNPRHLVRRRGQEARLRCSPMKGHSHVYWYRQLPEEGLKFMVYLQKENIIDESGMPKERFSAEFPKEGPSILRIQQVVRGDSAAYFCASSSQDIYGYTFGSGTRLTVV.

The gene calls are TRBV7-6 and TRBJ2-5; 12 bases map to TRBD2. CDR3 size: 19 residues. CDR1 and CDR2 (germline): SGHVS, FNYEAQ. Unmatched junction bases numbered 12, after V lost 1 base and J lost 3 bases. The CDR3 DNA is TGTGCCAGCAGCTTAGGAGGCGCGGTCCGACTAGCGGGGGAAGAGACCCAGTACTTC. Its translation is CASSLGGAVRLAGEETQYF.